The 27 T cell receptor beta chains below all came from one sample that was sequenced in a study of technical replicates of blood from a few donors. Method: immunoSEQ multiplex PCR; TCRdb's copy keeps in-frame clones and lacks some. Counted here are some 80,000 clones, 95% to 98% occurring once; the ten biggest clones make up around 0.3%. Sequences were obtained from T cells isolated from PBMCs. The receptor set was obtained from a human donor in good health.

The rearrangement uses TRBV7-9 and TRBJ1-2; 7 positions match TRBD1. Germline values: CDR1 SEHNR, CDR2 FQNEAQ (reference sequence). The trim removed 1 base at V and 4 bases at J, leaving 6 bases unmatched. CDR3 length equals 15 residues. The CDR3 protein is CASSLVGTAIYGYTF. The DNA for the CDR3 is TGTGCCAGCAGCTTAGTCGGGACAGCGATCTATGGCTACACCTTC.

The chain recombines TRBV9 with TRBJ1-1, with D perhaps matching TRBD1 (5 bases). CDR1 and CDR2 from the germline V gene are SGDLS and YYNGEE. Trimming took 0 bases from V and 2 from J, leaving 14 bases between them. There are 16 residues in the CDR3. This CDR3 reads CASSVAPGGFNTEAFF. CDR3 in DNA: TGTGCCAGCAGCGTAGCCCCGGGGGGGTTCAACACTGAAGCTTTCTTT.

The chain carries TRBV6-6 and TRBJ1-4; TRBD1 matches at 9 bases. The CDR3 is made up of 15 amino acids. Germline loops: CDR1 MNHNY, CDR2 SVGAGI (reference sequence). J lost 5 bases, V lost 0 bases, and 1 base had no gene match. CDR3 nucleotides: TGTGCCAGCAGTTACTCCACAGGGGGCAATGAAAAACTGTTTTTT. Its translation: CASSYSTGGNEKLFF.

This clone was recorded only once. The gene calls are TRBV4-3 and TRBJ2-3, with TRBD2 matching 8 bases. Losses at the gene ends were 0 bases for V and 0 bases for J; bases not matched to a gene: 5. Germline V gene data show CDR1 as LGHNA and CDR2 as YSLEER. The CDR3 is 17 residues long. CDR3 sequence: CASSQDRVAGSTDTQYF. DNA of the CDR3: TGCGCCAGCAGCCAAGATAGGGTAGCGGGGAGCACAGATACGCAGTATTTT.

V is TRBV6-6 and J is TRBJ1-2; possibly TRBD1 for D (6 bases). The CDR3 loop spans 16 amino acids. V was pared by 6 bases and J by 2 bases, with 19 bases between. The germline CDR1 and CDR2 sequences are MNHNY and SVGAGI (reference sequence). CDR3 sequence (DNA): TGTGCCAGCAGCTCAGGGGAAGTCACTCCCAACTATGGCTACACCTTC. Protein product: CASSSGEVTPNYGYTF.

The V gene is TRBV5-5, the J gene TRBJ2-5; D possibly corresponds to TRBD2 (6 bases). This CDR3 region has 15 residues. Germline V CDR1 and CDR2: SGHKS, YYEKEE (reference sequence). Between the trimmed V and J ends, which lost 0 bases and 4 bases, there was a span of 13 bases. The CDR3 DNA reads TGTGCCAGCAGCTTGGCCTCATTGGAGGGAGAGACCCAGTACTTC. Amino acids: CASSLASLEGETQYF.

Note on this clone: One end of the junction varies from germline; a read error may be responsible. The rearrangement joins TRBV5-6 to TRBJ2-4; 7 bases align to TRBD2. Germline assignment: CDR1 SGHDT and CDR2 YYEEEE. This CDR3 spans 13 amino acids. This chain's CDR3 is CASSPRVGGRGDF. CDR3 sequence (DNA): TGTGCCAGCAGCCCTCGGGTCGGGGGACGGGGGGACTTC.

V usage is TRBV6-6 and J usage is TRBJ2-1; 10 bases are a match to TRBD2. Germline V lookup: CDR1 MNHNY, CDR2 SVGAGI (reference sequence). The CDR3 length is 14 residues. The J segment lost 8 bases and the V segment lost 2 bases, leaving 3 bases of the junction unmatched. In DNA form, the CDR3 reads TGTGCCAGCAGTTACAGCGGGAGGGCCGATGAGCAGTTCTTC. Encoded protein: CASSYSGRADEQFF.

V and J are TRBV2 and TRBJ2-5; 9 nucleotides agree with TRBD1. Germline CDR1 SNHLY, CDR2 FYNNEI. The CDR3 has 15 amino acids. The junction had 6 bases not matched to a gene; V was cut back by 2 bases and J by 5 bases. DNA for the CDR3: TGTGCCAGCAGTGAATATGGGGACAGGGAGGAGACCCAGTACTTC. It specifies CASSEYGDREETQYF.

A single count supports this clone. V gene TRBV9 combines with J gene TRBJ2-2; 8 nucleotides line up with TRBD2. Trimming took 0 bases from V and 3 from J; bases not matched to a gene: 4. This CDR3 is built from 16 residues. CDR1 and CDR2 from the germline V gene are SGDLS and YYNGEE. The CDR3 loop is CASSVVPGGHTGELFF. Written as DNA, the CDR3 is TGTGCCAGCAGCGTAGTTCCGGGAGGGCACACCGGGGAGCTGTTTTTT.

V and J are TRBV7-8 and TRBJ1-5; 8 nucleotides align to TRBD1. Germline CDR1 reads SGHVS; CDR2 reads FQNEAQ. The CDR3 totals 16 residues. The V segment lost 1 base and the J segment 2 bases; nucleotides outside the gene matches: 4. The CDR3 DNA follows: TGTGCCAGCAGCTTAGTAGGGGGACAGGGCAATCAGCCCCAGCATTTT. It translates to CASSLVGGQGNQPQHF.

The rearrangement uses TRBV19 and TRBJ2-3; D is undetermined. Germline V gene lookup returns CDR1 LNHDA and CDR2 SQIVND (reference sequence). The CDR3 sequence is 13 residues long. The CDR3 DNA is TGTGCTACCACTTCCGCTAGCACAGATACGCAGTATTTT. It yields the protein CATTSASTDTQYF.

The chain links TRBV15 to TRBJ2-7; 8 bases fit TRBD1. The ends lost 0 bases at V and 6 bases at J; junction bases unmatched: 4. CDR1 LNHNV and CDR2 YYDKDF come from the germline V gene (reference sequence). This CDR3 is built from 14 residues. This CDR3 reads CATSRDSGGSEQYF. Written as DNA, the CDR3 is TGTGCCACCAGCAGAGATTCAGGGGGCAGCGAGCAGTACTTC.

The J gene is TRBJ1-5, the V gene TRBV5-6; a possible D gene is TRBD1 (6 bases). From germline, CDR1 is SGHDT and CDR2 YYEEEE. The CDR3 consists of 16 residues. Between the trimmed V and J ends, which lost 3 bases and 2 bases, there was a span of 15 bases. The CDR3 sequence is CASSSTGPVGNQPQHF. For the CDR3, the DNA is TGTGCCAGCAGCTCCACAGGGCCGGTTGGCAATCAGCCCCAGCATTTT.

As DNA, the CDR3 is TGTGCCAGCAGAGCGACGGTTAACACTGAAGCTTTCTTT. This encodes CASRATVNTEAFF. The rearrangement uses TRBV27 and TRBJ1-1; D is ambiguous. V was trimmed by 6 bases and J by 2 bases, leaving 10 bases between them. Germline V gene sequence: CDR1 MNHEY, CDR2 SMNVEV (reference sequence). This CDR3 spans 13 amino acids.

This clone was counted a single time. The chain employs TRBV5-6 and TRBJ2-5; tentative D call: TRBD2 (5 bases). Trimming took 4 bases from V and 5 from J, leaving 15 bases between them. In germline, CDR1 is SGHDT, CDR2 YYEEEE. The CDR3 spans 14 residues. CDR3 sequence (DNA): TGTGCCAGCAGCGGGGAGTGGAGCCAGGAGACCCAGTACTTC. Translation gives CASSGEWSQETQYF.

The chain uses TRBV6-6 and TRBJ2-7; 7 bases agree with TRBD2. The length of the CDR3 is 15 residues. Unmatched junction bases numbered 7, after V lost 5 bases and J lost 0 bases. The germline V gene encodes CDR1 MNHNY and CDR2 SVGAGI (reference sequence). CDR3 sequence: CASSDPGLSSYEQYF. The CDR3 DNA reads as TGTGCCAGCAGTGATCCGGGACTATCCTCCTACGAGCAGTACTTC.

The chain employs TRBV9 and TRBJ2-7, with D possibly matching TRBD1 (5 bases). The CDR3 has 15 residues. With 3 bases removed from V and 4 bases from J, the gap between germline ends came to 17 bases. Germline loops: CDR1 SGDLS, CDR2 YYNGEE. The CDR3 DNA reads TGTGCCAGCAGCGACGGTTTGACAGTCCCTTACGAGCAGTACTTC. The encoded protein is CASSDGLTVPYEQYF.

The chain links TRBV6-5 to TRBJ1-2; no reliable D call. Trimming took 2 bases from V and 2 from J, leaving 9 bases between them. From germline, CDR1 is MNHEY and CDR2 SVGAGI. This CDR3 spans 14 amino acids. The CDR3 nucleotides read TGTGCCAGCAGTTACGGTCACCTAAACTATGGCTACACCTTC. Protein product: CASSYGHLNYGYTF.

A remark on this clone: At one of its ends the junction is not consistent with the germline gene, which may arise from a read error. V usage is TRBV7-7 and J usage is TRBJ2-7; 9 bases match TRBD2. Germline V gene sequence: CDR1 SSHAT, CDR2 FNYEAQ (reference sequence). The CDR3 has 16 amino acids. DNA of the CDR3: TGTGCTAGCAGCTTAGTTAGCGGGAGTGCCCTCCACGAGCAGTACTTC. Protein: CASSLVSGSALHEQYF.

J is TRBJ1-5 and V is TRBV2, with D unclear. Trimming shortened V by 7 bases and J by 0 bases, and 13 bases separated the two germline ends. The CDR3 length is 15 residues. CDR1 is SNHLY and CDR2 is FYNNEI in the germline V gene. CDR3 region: CASKERAYSNQPQHF. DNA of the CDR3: TGTGCCAGCAAGGAGAGGGCCTATAGCAATCAGCCCCAGCATTTT.

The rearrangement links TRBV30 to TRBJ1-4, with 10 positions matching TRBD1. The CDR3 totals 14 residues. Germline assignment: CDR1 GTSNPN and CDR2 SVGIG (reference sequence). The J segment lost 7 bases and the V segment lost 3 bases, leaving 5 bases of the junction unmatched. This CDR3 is CAWRRDRGAEKLFF. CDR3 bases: TGTGCCTGGAGACGGGACAGGGGAGCTGAAAAACTGTTTTTT.

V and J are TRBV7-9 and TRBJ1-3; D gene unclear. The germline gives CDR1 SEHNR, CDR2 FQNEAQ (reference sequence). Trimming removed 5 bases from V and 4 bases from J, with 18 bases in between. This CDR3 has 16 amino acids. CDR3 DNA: TGTGCCAGCAGCGAGGCGGCGATAATTCTGGGAAACACCATATATTTT. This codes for CASSEAAIILGNTIYF.

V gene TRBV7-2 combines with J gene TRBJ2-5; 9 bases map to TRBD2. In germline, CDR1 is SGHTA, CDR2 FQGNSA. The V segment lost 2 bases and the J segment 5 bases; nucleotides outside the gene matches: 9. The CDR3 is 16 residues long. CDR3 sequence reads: CASSLSSAGGPETQYF. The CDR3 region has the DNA TGTGCCAGCAGCTTATCGAGCGCGGGAGGGCCTGAGACCCAGTACTTC.

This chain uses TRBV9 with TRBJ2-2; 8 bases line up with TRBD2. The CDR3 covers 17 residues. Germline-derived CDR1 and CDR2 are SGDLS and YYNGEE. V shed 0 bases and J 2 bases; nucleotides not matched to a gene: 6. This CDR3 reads CASSVGVLAVNTGELFF. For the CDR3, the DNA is TGTGCCAGCAGCGTAGGAGTACTAGCGGTAAACACCGGGGAGCTGTTTTTT. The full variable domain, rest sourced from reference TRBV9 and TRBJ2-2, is DSGVTQTPKHLITATGQRVTLRCSPRSGDLSVYWYQQSLDQGLQFLIQYYNGEERAKGNILERFSAQQFPDLHSELNLSSLELGDSALYFCASSVGVLAVNTGELFFGEGSRLTVL.

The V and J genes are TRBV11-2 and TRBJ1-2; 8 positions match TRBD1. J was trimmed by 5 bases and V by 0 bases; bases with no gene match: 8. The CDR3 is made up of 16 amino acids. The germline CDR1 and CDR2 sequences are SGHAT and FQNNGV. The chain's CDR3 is CASSLDGTGLEYGYTF. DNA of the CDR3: TGTGCCAGCAGCTTAGATGGGACAGGACTCGAATATGGCTACACCTTC. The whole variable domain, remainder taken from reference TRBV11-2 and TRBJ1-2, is EAGVAQSPRYKIIEKRQSVAFWCNPISGHATLYWYQQILGQGPKLLIQFQNNGVVDDSQLPKDRFSAERLKGVDSTLKIQPAKLEDSAVYLCASSLDGTGLEYGYTFGSGTRLTVV.

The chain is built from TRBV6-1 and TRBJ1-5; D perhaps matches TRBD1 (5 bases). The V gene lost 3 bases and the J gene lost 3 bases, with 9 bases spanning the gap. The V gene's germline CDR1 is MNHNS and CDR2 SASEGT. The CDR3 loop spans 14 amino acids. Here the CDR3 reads CASSDFRANQPQHF. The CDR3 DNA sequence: TGTGCCAGCAGTGATTTCAGGGCCAATCAGCCCCAGCATTTT.